The 27 T cell receptor beta chains below all came from one sample that was sequenced in a study of blood T cell repertoires in COVID-19. Libraries were prepared by immunoSEQ multiplex PCR; TCRdb keeps only in-frame clonotypes and omits some of them. Of 88,000 or so clones listed, around 80% are singletons. Sequenced: peripheral blood. These receptors originate from a man older than 75 with acute or convalescent COVID-19.

V gene TRBV7-3 combines with J gene TRBJ2-1; 10 bases are shared with TRBD2. Looked up from germline, CDR1 is SGHTA and CDR2 is FQGTGA. The V gene end was trimmed by 5 bases and the J gene end by 3 bases; junction bases not matched to a gene: 10. The CDR3 contains 17 residues. In nucleotides, the CDR3 is TGTGCCAGCAGCAAACGGAGAGAGCGGGGGGGCTACAATGAGCAGTTCTTC. Translation gives CASSKRRERGGYNEQFF.

This clone was seen only a few times. The V and J genes are TRBV9 and TRBJ2-3, with 9 bases lining up with TRBD1. Germline CDR1 reads SGDLS; CDR2 reads YYNGEE. V was clipped by 3 bases and J by 2 bases; unmatched bases: 4. The CDR3 has 15 residues. The CDR3 DNA follows: TGTGCCAGCAGCGGAGGGACAGGGCCCACAGATACGCAGTATTTT. It yields the protein CASSGGTGPTDTQYF.

The rearrangement joins TRBV7-8 to TRBJ1-6, with a tentative D call TRBD1 (6 bases). The CDR3 totals 18 residues. V shed 1 base and J shed 1 base, with 14 bases lying between them. Germline V gene data show CDR1 as SGHVS and CDR2 as FQNEAQ. The DNA for the CDR3 is TGTGCCAGCAGCTTAGTCGGGCGGGGGGCGTCCTATAATTCACCCCTCCACTTT. Translating it yields CASSLVGRGASYNSPLHF.

The chain employs TRBV29-1 and TRBJ1-2; 7 nucleotides line up with TRBD1. CDR3 length equals 12 residues. Germline V gene sequence: CDR1 SQVTM, CDR2 ANQGSEA. Germline trimming cut 1 base from V and 7 bases from J; bases unmatched to any gene: 3. Here the CDR3 DNA reads TGCAGCGTTGAAGCTCAGGGGGGTGGCTACACCTTC. Residues: CSVEAQGGGYTF.

The V call is TRBV29-1, the J call TRBJ1-2; a possible D gene is TRBD1 (5 bases). This CDR3 comprises 13 residues. Germline V gives CDR1 SQVTM, CDR2 ANQGSEA. V gave up 2 bases and J gave up 6 bases, with 13 bases separating them. CDR3 loop: CSVESFRGDGYTF. CDR3 sequence (DNA): TGCAGCGTTGAAAGCTTCCGGGGGGATGGCTACACCTTC.

This rearrangement joins TRBV6-5 to TRBJ1-1; TRBD1 might be the D (6 bases). The length of the CDR3 is 14 residues. V was shortened by 7 bases and J by 2 bases, with 14 bases between the two germline ends. Germline V gene sequence: CDR1 MNHEY, CDR2 SVGAGI. CDR3 sequence reads: CASIEWGLNTEAFF. CDR3 DNA: TGTGCCAGCATCGAGTGGGGGCTCAACACTGAAGCTTTCTTT.

CDR3 in amino acids: CASSLDSSEQYF. Written as DNA, the CDR3 is TGTGCCAGCAGCTTGGACTCTTCCGAGCAGTACTTC. The gene calls are TRBV5-6 and TRBJ2-7; D unresolved. CDR1 and CDR2 (germline): SGHDT, YYEEEE. Trimming cost V 0 bases and J 6 bases, with 7 bases left between them. The CDR3 has 12 amino acids.

This clone showed up just a few times. The CDR3 DNA is TGTGCCAGCTCACCAATACAGCCGGACAGGGGTCGGTGGTTCTCATACGAGCAGTACTTC. Its protein is CASSPIQPDRGRWFSYEQYF. The V call is TRBV18, the J call TRBJ2-7, with 9 bases lining up with TRBD1. Germline V gives CDR1 KGHSH, CDR2 LQKENI. With 2 bases clipped from V and 4 bases from J, the junction kept 21 bases outside the gene matches. The CDR3 extends over 20 amino acids.

J is TRBJ2-1 and V is TRBV7-3; maybe TRBD2 (6 bases). CDR1 and CDR2 from the germline V gene are SGHTA and FQGTGA. The CDR3 totals 17 residues. Between the trimmed V and J ends, which lost 2 bases and 4 bases, there was a span of 18 bases. CDR3 sequence: CASSLGRGAGFYNEQFF. CDR3 coding DNA: TGTGCCAGCAGCTTAGGGCGCGGAGCGGGCTTTTACAATGAGCAGTTCTTC. The full variable domain, with the rest looked up from reference TRBV7-3 and TRBJ2-1, is GAGVSQTPSNKVTEKGKYVELRCDPISGHTALYWYRQSLGQGPEFLIYFQGTGAADDSGLPNDRFFAVRPEGSVSTLKIQRTERGDSAVYLCASSLGRGAGFYNEQFFGPGTRLTVL.

The genes are TRBV19 and TRBJ1-1, with 9 bases identical to TRBD1. CDR1 and CDR2 (germline): LNHDA, SQIVND (reference sequence). The CDR3 consists of 16 residues. V lost 4 bases and J lost 1; bases outside the gene matches: 7. The CDR3 is CASSTYRGRGNTEAFF. In DNA form, the CDR3 reads TGTGCCAGTAGTACATACAGGGGGCGCGGGAACACTGAAGCTTTCTTT.

This chain connects TRBV3-1 (or the pseudogene TRBV3-2) to TRBJ2-5, with 8 bases aligning to TRBD1. This CDR3 spans 14 amino acids. V was clipped by 5 bases and J by 5 bases; unmatched bases: 7. Germline V gives CDR1 LGHDT, CDR2 YNNKEL (reference sequence). DNA for the CDR3: TGTGCCAGCAGCAGGGCAGGGGGCGGGGAGACCCAGTACTTC. Protein sequence: CASSRAGGGETQYF.

This clone was picked up a small number of times. This chain joins TRBV10-2 and TRBJ1-2; TRBD1 is a possible D gene (5 bases). The germline V gene encodes CDR1 WSHSY and CDR2 SAAADI. The CDR3 runs 14 residues. Trimming took 6 bases from V and 3 from J, leaving 14 bases between them. CDR3 loop: CASRSRGADYGYTF. The CDR3 DNA reads TGCGCCAGCAGGAGTAGGGGCGCGGACTATGGCTACACCTTC.

The V gene is TRBV5-1, the J gene TRBJ1-5; D ambiguous. This CDR3 contains 15 residues. Germline V gene data show CDR1 as SGHRS and CDR2 as YFSETQ. Trimming took 0 bases from V and 1 from J, leaving 8 bases between them. CDR3 coding DNA: TGCGCCAGCAGCTTGGACGGAGCAAGCAATCAGCCCCAGCATTTT. Protein sequence: CASSLDGASNQPQHF. Full variable domain (rest looked up from reference TRBV5-1 and TRBJ1-5): KAGVTQTPRYLIKTRGQQVTLSCSPISGHRSVSWYQQTPGQGLQFLFEYFSETQRNKGNFPGRFSGRQFSNSRSEMNVSTLELGDSALYLCASSLDGASNQPQHFGDGTRLSIL.

V is TRBV6-5 and J is TRBJ2-5; TRBD2 agrees at 12 bases. The CDR3 is 14 residues long. The germline gives CDR1 MNHEY, CDR2 SVGAGI. V was clipped by 8 bases and J by 2 bases; unmatched bases: 3. As DNA, the CDR3 is TGTGCCAGCTGTACTAGCGGGGGGCAAGAGACCCAGTACTTC. It is translated as CASCTSGGQETQYF.

V is TRBV10-3 and J is TRBJ2-7; 7 positions match TRBD1. Germline V gene sequence: CDR1 ENHRY, CDR2 SYGVKD. V shed 3 bases and J 1 base; nucleotides not matched to a gene: 6. CDR3 length equals 15 residues. CDR3 amino acids: CAISDTGVQSYEQYF. The DNA for the CDR3 is TGTGCCATCAGTGATACAGGGGTTCAGTCCTACGAGCAGTACTTC.

The genes are TRBV18 and TRBJ2-5, with 8 positions matching TRBD2. The CDR3 spans 18 residues. In germline, CDR1 is KGHSH, CDR2 LQKENI. Losses at the gene ends were 6 bases for V and 7 bases for J; bases not matched to a gene: 22. The DNA of the CDR3 is TGTGCCAGCTCCCTCCCGATCCTTGAAGCGGGGGCCCATTTGACCCAGTACTTC. This sequence encodes CASSLPILEAGAHLTQYF.

The gene calls are TRBV19 and TRBJ1-4, with 10 bases identical to TRBD1. This CDR3 spans 16 amino acids. J gave up 6 bases and V 3 bases, and 7 bases lay outside the gene matches. From germline, CDR1 is LNHDA and CDR2 SQIVND (reference sequence). This CDR3 reads CASSMSPGQGYEKLFF. The CDR3 nucleotides are TGTGCCAGTAGTATGTCACCGGGACAGGGGTATGAAAAACTGTTTTTT.

The chain combines TRBV15 with TRBJ2-5, with TRBD2 matching 7 bases. V lost 3 bases, J lost 7 bases, and 5 bases stayed unmatched. Germline CDR1 is LNHNV and CDR2 is YYDKDF (reference sequence). The CDR3 length is 13 residues. This chain's CDR3 is CATSSGGFGTQYF. The DNA for the CDR3 is TGTGCCACCAGCAGCGGGGGGTTCGGGACCCAGTACTTC.

This clone was counted once. The chain has TRBV4-1 and TRBJ1-5; TRBD1 aligns across 7 bases. Germline V gene sequence: CDR1 MGHRA, CDR2 YSYEKL. The V segment lost 1 base and the J segment 0 bases; nucleotides outside the gene matches: 6. The CDR3 extends over 17 amino acids. The CDR3 DNA follows: TGCGCCAGCAGCCAAGGAGGCAGGGGGATTAGCAATCAGCCCCAGCATTTT. Protein sequence: CASSQGGRGISNQPQHF.

CDR3 nucleotide sequence: TGTGCCAGCAGTGAAGAGGGACAGGGAACCTATGGCTACACCTTC. Protein: CASSEEGQGTYGYTF. The gene calls are TRBV6-1 and TRBJ1-2; 9 nucleotides align to TRBD1. The trim removed 1 base at V and 4 bases at J, leaving 4 bases unmatched. Germline-derived CDR1 and CDR2 are MNHNS and SASEGT. This CDR3 has 15 amino acids.

The V and J genes are TRBV20-1 and TRBJ2-7, with a weak D call TRBD2 (7 bases). The germline V and J ends were trimmed by 6 bases and 0 bases, with 18 bases remaining between them. Per the germline V gene, CDR1 is DFQATT and CDR2 is SNEGSKA (reference sequence). The CDR3 consists of 15 residues. The CDR3 spells CSASEGGGSSYEQYF. CDR3 coding DNA: TGCAGTGCCAGTGAGGGGGGAGGGAGCTCCTACGAGCAGTACTTC.

The rearrangement links TRBV29-1 to TRBJ1-4; 8 bases match TRBD1. The CDR3 consists of 14 residues. CDR1 SQVTM and CDR2 ANQGSEA come from the germline V gene. Trimming cost V 3 bases and J 3 bases; bases outside gene matches: 3. The CDR3 loop is CSVEGDRSNEKLFF. CDR3 bases: TGCAGCGTTGAGGGGGACAGGTCTAATGAAAAACTGTTTTTT.

The rearrangement joins TRBV10-3 to TRBJ2-3; the D gene is possibly TRBD1 (6 bases). Germline-derived CDR1 and CDR2 are ENHRY and SYGVKD. V was shortened by 10 bases and J by 4 bases, with 30 bases between the two germline ends. The CDR3 totals 18 residues. The DNA of the CDR3 is TGTGCCACGAGGTCAGGGGACAATCGCTGGAGGACCCCAGATACGCAGTATTTT. This translates into CATRSGDNRWRTPDTQYF.

The V call is TRBV19, the J call TRBJ2-1; 7 bases agree with TRBD1. After removal of 9 bases from V and 4 bases from J, the junction contained 15 bases not matched to a gene. The germline V gene has CDR1 LNHDA and CDR2 SQIVND (reference sequence). The CDR3 runs to 16 residues. The CDR3 spells CASRTQTGPTYNEQFF. The DNA of the CDR3 is TGTGCCAGCAGAACTCAGACAGGGCCGACTTACAATGAGCAGTTCTTC.

This chain connects TRBV9 to TRBJ1-2; no definite D call. Trimming took 0 bases from V and 3 from J, leaving 9 bases between them. The CDR3 has 14 residues. From germline, CDR1 is SGDLS and CDR2 YYNGEE. DNA of the CDR3: TGTGCCAGCAGCGTAGGGGTCGGAGACTATGGCTACACCTTC. Amino acid sequence: CASSVGVGDYGYTF.

This chain uses TRBV5-1 with TRBJ2-5; 9 bases agree with TRBD1. Germline-derived CDR1 and CDR2 are SGHRS and YFSETQ. V was clipped by 4 bases and J by 4 bases; unmatched bases: 5. The CDR3 covers 14 residues. The CDR3 nucleotides read TGCGCCAGCAGCAAGGGACAGGGCGGAGAGACCCAGTACTTC. This codes for CASSKGQGGETQYF.

The rearrangement links TRBV18 to TRBJ2-5, with 8 nucleotides matching TRBD2. Germline-derived CDR1 and CDR2 are KGHSH and LQKENI. J lost 2 bases, V lost 10 bases, and 6 bases had no gene match. The CDR3 is made up of 13 amino acids. DNA of the CDR3: TGTGCCACCTACGGGGGGGCGCAAGAGACCCAGTACTTC. As protein: CATYGGAQETQYF.